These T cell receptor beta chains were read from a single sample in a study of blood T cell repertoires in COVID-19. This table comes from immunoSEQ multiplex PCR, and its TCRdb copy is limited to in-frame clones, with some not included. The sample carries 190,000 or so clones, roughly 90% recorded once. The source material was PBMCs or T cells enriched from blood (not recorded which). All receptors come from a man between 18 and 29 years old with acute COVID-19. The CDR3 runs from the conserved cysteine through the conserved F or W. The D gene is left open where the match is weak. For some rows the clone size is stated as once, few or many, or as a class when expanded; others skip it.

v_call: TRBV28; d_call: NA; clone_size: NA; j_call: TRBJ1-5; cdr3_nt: TGTGCCAGCACCTTGGTCGGGGAGCCCCAGCATTTT; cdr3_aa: CASTLVGEPQHF
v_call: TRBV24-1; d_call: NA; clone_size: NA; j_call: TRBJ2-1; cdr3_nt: TGTGCCACCAGTGATTTGGGTAGCTCCTACAATGAGCAGTTCTTC; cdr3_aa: CATSDLGSSYNEQFF
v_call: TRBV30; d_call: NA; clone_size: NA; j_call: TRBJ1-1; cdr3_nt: TGTGCCTGGAGTGTAGTCGGCAGGGGCCCTGAAGCTTTCTTT; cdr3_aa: CAWSVVGRGPEAFF
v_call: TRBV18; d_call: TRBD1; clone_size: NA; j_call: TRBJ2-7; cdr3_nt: TGTGCCAGCTCACCCCAGACAGGGGACGAGCAGTACTTC; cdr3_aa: CASSPQTGDEQYF
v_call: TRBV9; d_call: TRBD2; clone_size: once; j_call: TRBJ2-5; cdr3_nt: TGTGCCAGCAGCGTAGGTGCGGGAGGGGGGAGCGAGACCCAGTACTTC; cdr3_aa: CASSVGAGGGSETQYF
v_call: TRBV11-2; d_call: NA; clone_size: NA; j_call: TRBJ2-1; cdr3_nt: TGTGCCAGCAGCAGTAGCGGTAGCTCCTACAATGAGCAGTTCTTC; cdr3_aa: CASSSSGSSYNEQFF
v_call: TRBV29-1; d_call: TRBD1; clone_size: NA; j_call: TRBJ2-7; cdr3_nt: TGCAGCGTTGAGTTAGGGACAGGGGTCTACGAGCAGTACTTC; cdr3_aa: CSVELGTGVYEQYF
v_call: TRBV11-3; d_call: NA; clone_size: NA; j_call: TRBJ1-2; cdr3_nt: TGTGCCAGCAGCACAGCCAACAGGGAGAGCTACACCTTC; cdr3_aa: CASSTANRESYTF
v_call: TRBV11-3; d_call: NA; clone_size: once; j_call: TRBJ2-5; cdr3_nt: TGTGCCAGCAGCTTAGATCGGTCGGAGACCCAGTACTTC; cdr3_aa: CASSLDRSETQYF
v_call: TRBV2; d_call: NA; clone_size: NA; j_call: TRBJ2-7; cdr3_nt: TGTGCCAGCAGTGATAGCAGTAACTACGAGCAGTACTTC; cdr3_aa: CASSDSSNYEQYF
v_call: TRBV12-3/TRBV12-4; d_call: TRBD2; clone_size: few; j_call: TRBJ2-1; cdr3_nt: TGTGCCAGCAGTTCCGGACTAGCGGGTAGGCTGTTCTTC; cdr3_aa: CASSSGLAGRLFF
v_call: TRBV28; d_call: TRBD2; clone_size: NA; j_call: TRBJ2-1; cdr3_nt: TGTGCCAGCAGTTCTTTAGCGGGAGGGAACAATGAGCAGTTCTTC; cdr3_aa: CASSSLAGGNNEQFF
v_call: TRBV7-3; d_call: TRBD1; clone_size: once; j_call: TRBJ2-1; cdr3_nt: TGTGCCAGCAGCTTTGGACAGGGGCCCTACAATGAGCAGTTCTTC; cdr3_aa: CASSFGQGPYNEQFF
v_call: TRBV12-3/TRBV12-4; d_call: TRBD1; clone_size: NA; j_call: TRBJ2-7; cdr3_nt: TGTGCCAGCAGCCCCAGGGGGTACGAGCAGTACTTC; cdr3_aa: CASSPRGYEQYF
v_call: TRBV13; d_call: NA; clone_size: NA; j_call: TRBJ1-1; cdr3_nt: TGTGCCAGCAGCTCAGACAGAAACACTGAAGCTTTCTTT; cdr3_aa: CASSSDRNTEAFF
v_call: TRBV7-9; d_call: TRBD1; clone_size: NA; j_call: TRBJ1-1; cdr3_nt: TGTGCCAGCAGACCCGGGACAGGAGACCTGGAAGCTTTCTTT; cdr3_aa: CASRPGTGDLEAFF
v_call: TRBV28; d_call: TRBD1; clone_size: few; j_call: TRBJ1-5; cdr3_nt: TGTGCCAGCAGTGTCTACCTGGACAGGGCCCGGGGGATCAATCAGCCCCAGCATTTT; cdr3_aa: CASSVYLDRARGINQPQHF
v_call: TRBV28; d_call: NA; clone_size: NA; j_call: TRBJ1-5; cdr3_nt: TGTGCCAGCAACCGGGGATGGCAGCCCCAGCATTTT; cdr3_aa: CASNRGWQPQHF
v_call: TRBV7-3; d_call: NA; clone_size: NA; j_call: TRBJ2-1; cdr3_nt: TGTGCCAGCAGCTTCGATAGCTCCTACAATGAGCAGTTCTTC; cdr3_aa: CASSFDSSYNEQFF
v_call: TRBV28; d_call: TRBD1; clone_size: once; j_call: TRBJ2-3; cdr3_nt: TGTGCCAGCAGTTCGGACAGGGGGACAGATACGCAGTATTTT; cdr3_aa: CASSSDRGTDTQYF
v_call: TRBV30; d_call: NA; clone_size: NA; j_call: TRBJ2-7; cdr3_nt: TGTGCCTGGAGTATGGGGGGTAGGTACGAGCAGTACTTC; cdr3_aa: CAWSMGGRYEQYF
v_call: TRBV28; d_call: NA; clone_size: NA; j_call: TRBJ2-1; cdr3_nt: TGTGCCAGCACACAAGCTGCGGGTGGGACCTACAATGAGCAGTTCTTC; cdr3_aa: CASTQAAGGTYNEQFF
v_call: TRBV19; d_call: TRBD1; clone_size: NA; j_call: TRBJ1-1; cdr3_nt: TGTGCCAGTAATGGTCCGGCAGGGGGTCGGAGCACTGAAGCTTTCTTT; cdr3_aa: CASNGPAGGRSTEAFF
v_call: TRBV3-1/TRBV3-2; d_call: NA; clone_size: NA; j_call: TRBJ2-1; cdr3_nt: TGTGCCAGCAGCCAAGGTTCAGGGGTCCGCTCCTACAATGAGCAGTTCTTC; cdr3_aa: CASSQGSGVRSYNEQFF
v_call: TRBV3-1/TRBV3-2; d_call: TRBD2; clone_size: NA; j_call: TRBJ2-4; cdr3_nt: TGTGCCAGCGCTATAGCGGGAGGGCCTGAAAACATTCAGTACTTC; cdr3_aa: CASAIAGGPENIQYF
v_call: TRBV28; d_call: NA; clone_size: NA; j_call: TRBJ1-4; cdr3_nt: TGTGCCAGCAGGAAGCAAAATGAAAAACTGTTTTTT; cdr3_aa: CASRKQNEKLFF
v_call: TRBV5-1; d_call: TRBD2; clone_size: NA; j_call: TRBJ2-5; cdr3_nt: TGCGCCAGCAGCCCGACTAGCGGGAGGGCCTGGGGAGAGACCCAGTACTTC; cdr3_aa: CASSPTSGRAWGETQYF
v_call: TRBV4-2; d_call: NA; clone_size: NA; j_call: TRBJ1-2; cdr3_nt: TGTGCCAGCAGCCAAAAGCCAGGGGAACTCTATGGCTACACCTTC; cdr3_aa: CASSQKPGELYGYTF
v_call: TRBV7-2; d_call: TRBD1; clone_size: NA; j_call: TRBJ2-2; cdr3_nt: TGTGCCAGCAGCTTAGTTTTCCAAGCCAGGGGGCGCAACACCGGGGAGCTGTTTTTT; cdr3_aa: CASSLVFQARGRNTGELFF
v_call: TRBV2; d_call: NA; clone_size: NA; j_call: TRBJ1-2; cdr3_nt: TGTGCCAGCAGTCCGCCTGGTGGCAGGAGGCATGGCTACACCTTC; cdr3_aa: CASSPPGGRRHGYTF
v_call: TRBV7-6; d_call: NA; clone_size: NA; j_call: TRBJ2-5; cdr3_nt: TGTGCCAGCAGCTTAGCGATTGGGCCTCGGGAGACCCAGTACTTC; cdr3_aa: CASSLAIGPRETQYF
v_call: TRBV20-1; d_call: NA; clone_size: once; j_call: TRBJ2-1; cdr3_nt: TGCAGTGCTAGTGCCCACTATTACAATGAGCAGTTCTTC; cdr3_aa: CSASAHYYNEQFF
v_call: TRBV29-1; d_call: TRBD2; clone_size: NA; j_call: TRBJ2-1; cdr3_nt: TGCAGCGTTGCAGGGACTAGCGTAAGGAATGAGCAGTTCTTC; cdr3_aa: CSVAGTSVRNEQFF
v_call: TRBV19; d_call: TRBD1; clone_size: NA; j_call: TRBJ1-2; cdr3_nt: TGTGCCAGTAGACCGGGACAGGCGGTGGGAAGCTATGGCTACACCTTC; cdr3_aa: CASRPGQAVGSYGYTF
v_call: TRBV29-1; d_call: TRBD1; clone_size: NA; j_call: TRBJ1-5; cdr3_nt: TGCAGCGTCCTCGGACAGGACAATCAGCCCCAGCATTTT; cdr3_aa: CSVLGQDNQPQHF
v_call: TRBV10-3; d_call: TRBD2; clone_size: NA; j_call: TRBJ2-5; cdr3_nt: TGTGCCATCAGAGGGACTAGCGTCCAAGAGACCCAGTACTTC; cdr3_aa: CAIRGTSVQETQYF
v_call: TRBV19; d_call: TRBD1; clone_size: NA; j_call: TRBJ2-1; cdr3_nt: TGTGCCAGTAGGACCGGACAGGGCTCCCGGGATGAGCAGTTCTTC; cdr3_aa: CASRTGQGSRDEQFF
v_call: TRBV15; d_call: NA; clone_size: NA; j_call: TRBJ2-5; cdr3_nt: TGTGCCACCAGCAGAGATGGCAGGCTCCAAGAGACCCAGTACTTC; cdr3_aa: CATSRDGRLQETQYF
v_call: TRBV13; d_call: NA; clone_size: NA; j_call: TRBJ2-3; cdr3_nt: TGTGCCAGCGGGGGGACCTCCACAGATACGCAGTATTTT; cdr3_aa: CASGGTSTDTQYF